Described below is a single T cell receptor (beta chain) sequence and its context. The antigen it binds to is not known. The CDR3, from cysteine to phenylalanine, totals 14 residues. No DNA sequence was recorded. The germline V gene sets CDR1 to SQVTM and CDR2 to ANQGSEA. This sample was sequenced with an Illumina HiSeq 2000. TCR beta cDNA libraries were prepared using 5'RACE template switching, which introduced a universal primer site and unique molecular identifiers. cDNA synthesis was primed from the TCR beta constant segment and was followed by two successive PCR amplification steps. On the study's bioinformatics: MIGEC was used to demultiplex reads and group reads by UMI, and MiTCR was used to assemble and quantify clonotypes. Only TCR cDNA sequences supported by at least two reads were kept to exclude erroneous sequences. Downstream repertoire analysis used the tcR package, and clonotypes were matched across fractions by CDR3 nucleotide sequence plus V segment. VDJmatch was used to annotate antigen specificity against VDJdb, with one amino acid substitution in CDR3 allowed. TCRdb reprocessed the reads; each CDR3 protein sequence makes one entry, and DNA is unavailable. The V and J calls, along with clone size, are taken from TCRdb and not from the paper's own processing. The sample table on file contains 350,000 to 500,000 distinct CDR3 sequences. The ten top clones hold about 7.3% of the sample.

This entry belongs to a study of T cells expressing NK-cell markers (dated by TCRdb to the early 2020s). General notes on the study: In sorted CD3+CD56+NKG2C+, CD3+CD56+NKG2C- and CD3+CD56-NKG2C+ T-cell subsets from eight donors, TCR beta-chain repertoires were profiled. Among the eight sequenced donors, only one was HCMV-seronegative, while the other seven were HCMV-seropositive. The eight sequenced donors were randomly selected healthy volunteers, three men and five women. The libraries were sequenced on Illumina HiSeq 2000/2500, MiSeq or NextSeq, producing 2 x 150 bp reads.

Overall results and qualifications from the work: Those dominant clonotypes were again the most abundant among CD3+CD56-NKG2C+ cells in four donors, at roughly 25-60.1%. In several donors, the dominant CD3+CD56+NKG2C+ clonotypes were found to rank among the top 10 CD8+ clonotypes and to make up about 1.0-8% of CD8+ T cells. Whether the expanded NKG2C-expressing T cell clones were specific for HCMV antigens remained unclear.

HCMV serostatus was determined by detecting HCMV-specific IgG in serum with a commercial ELISA kit. Ficoll density gradient centrifugation was used to isolate peripheral blood mononuclear cells from blood. The chain employs TRBV29-1 and TRBJ2-3; TCRdb's D gene call, TRBD1, goes unchecked for lack of DNA. This clonotype originated in a woman aged 18 to 75 in good health. The sample consisted of blood T cells: a sorted CD56 or NKG2C T cell subset, CD4+ or CD8+ T cells, or bulk PBMC T cells (not recorded which). The CDR3 has the sequence CSVRLGGLTDTQYF.